What follows are 15 T cell receptor beta chains derived from one specimen sequenced in a study of vaccination and CD4 T cells after COVID-19. Their cognate antigens are unknown. The Oncomine TCR Beta short-read assay was applied to DNA of cultured CD4+ T cells. TCRdb redid the calling of the PCR reads with MiXCR, one entry per CDR3 protein. The repertoire holds roughly 15,000 distinct CDR3 sequences, with around two fifths as singletons. The treatment here: approximately 9-day PBMC culture with coronavirus spike peptide pools or control peptides (ViraFEST assay). The material sequenced was CD4+ T cells from blood, cultured in vitro. The receptors stem from a human donor who had recovered from COVID-19.

This chain uses TRBV11-3 with TRBJ1-3, with D tentatively TRBD1 (5 bases). Per the germline V gene, CDR1 is SGHNT and CDR2 is YENEEA. This CDR3 has 16 amino acids. V gave up 3 bases and J gave up 1 base, with 13 bases separating them. This CDR3 is CASSLRGGGSGNTIYF. The CDR3 nucleotides read TGTGCCAGCAGCTTGAGGGGTGGAGGGTCTGGAAACACCATATATTTT.

The gene calls are TRBV27 and TRBJ2-7, with TRBD1 matching over 9 bases. V gave up 2 bases and J gave up 6 bases; unmatched junction bases: 14. This CDR3 is built from 17 residues. Germline assignment: CDR1 MNHEY and CDR2 SMNVEV (reference sequence). The chain's CDR3 is CASSLEGVGTGRLEQYF. The CDR3 nucleotides are TGTGCCAGCAGTTTAGAAGGGGTGGGGACAGGGCGACTCGAGCAGTACTTC.

V and J are TRBV6-1 and TRBJ1-2; weak D call: TRBD1 (6 bases). The CDR3 is made up of 15 amino acids. V dropped 7 bases and J dropped 8 bases, with 23 bases sitting between them. Germline CDR1 MNHNS, CDR2 SASEGT. CDR3 loop: CASILSVRGGGGYTF. CDR3 nucleotides: TGTGCCAGCATTTTGAGCGTCCGGGGGGGCGGCGGCTACACCTTC.

DNA of the CDR3: TGTGCCATCAGTGAGTTGGGTGGTGGGATCGCTAACTATGGCTACACCTTC. It specifies CAISELGGGIANYGYTF. The rearrangement uses TRBV10-3 and TRBJ1-2; unclear D gene. Looked up from germline, CDR1 is ENHRY and CDR2 is SYGVKD. The V gene lost 1 base and the J gene lost 0 bases, with 15 bases spanning the gap. There are 17 residues in the CDR3.

This clonotype is medium-sized within its sample. This chain uses TRBV5-1 with TRBJ1-2, with D possibly matching TRBD1 (5 bases). The V gene's germline CDR1 is SGHRS and CDR2 YFSETQ. CDR3 length: 12 residues. The V gene lost 3 bases and the J gene lost 4 bases, with 7 bases spanning the gap. In DNA form, the CDR3 reads TGCGCCAGCAGCTACGACAGCTATGGCTACACCTTC. This gives the protein CASSYDSYGYTF.

This chain connects TRBV6-2 or TRBV6-3 to TRBJ2-2; TRBD2 matches 12 bases. Germline CDR1 and CDR2: MNHEY and SVGEGT. The ends lost 0 bases at V and 3 bases at J; junction bases unmatched: 8. The CDR3 length is 19 residues. CDR3 amino acids: CASSYSRLAGASYTGELFF. In DNA, the CDR3 is TGTGCCAGCAGTTACTCTAGACTAGCGGGGGCCTCCTACACCGGGGAGCTGTTTTTT.

The chain carries TRBV2 and TRBJ1-1; D gene unclear. V was trimmed by 8 bases and J by 6 bases, leaving 13 bases between them. Germline lookup yields CDR1 SNHLY and CDR2 FYNNEI. This CDR3 is 12 amino acids long. In DNA form, the CDR3 reads TGTGCCAGCCAGAACCCTCAAGCTGAAGCTTTCTTT. Residues: CASQNPQAEAFF.

The chain joins TRBV5-5 to TRBJ2-7; D unresolved. With 4 bases removed from V and 3 bases from J, the gap between germline ends came to 14 bases. This CDR3 has 14 amino acids. The germline V gene has CDR1 SGHKS and CDR2 YYEKEE (reference sequence). The CDR3 reads CASSLIVSGYEQYF. Here the CDR3 DNA reads TGTGCCAGCAGCCTCATAGTAAGTGGCTACGAGCAGTACTTC.

This clonotype has only one observation. V is TRBV20-1 and J is TRBJ2-1, with TRBD2 matching over 11 bases. From germline, CDR1 is DFQATT and CDR2 SNEGSKA (reference sequence). CDR3 length: 13 amino acids. The trim removed 5 bases at V and 9 bases at J, leaving 6 bases unmatched. Here the CDR3 reads CSASSGGFGEQFF. In DNA form, the CDR3 reads TGCAGTGCTTCTAGCGGGGGGTTTGGTGAGCAGTTCTTC.

This clonotype occurred a few times. This rearrangement joins TRBV20-1 to TRBJ1-2, with D unclear. CDR3 length: 15 residues. With 2 bases removed from V and 4 bases from J, the gap between germline ends came to 17 bases. The germline V gene has CDR1 DFQATT and CDR2 SNEGSKA (reference sequence). The CDR3: CSARTSRGPGYGYTF. Here the CDR3 DNA reads TGCAGTGCTAGAACTAGTAGAGGGCCCGGCTATGGCTACACCTTC.

The chain links TRBV2 to TRBJ2-5; 9 bases map to TRBD1. Germline-derived CDR1 and CDR2 are SNHLY and FYNNEI. This CDR3 has 14 amino acids. Trimming cost V 6 bases and J 5 bases; bases outside gene matches: 7. The CDR3 sequence is CASSDGQGRETQYF. The CDR3 DNA reads as TGTGCCAGCAGCGACGGACAGGGGCGGGAGACCCAGTACTTC. The whole variable domain, filled in from reference TRBV2 and TRBJ2-5, reads EPEVTQTPSHQVTQMGQEVILRCVPISNHLYFYWYRQILGQKVEFLVSFYNNEISEKSEIFDDQFSVERPDGSNFTLKIRSTKLEDSAMYFCASSDGQGRETQYFGPGTRLLVL.

The chain carries TRBV15 and TRBJ2-7; 8 bases match TRBD1. Germline-derived CDR1 and CDR2 are LNHNV and YYDKDF (reference sequence). The CDR3 has 13 residues. With V trimmed by 6 bases and J by 3 bases, 4 bases remained unmatched. The chain's CDR3 is CATRRQGSYEQYF. Here the CDR3 DNA reads TGTGCCACCAGAAGACAGGGGAGCTACGAGCAGTACTTC.

This clonotype was counted a few times. The genes are TRBV20-1 and TRBJ2-3; TRBD2 matches 8 bases. The V and J ends lost 6 bases and 3 bases, in that order; junction bases with no gene match: 17. The CDR3 runs 17 residues. Germline V gene data show CDR1 as DFQATT and CDR2 as SNEGSKA (reference sequence). DNA for the CDR3: TGCAGTGCGAGTCCGGGACTAGGTTCATTAAGGACAGATACGCAGTATTTT. It specifies CSASPGLGSLRTDTQYF.

Notes on this clonotype: The CDR3 carries no conserved terminal phenylalanine or tryptophan, so it likely arises from a read error. The chain couples TRBV5-3 to TRBJ2-7; TRBD1 matches 8 bases. TRBV5-3 is assigned to the ORF class and has an uncertain function. The CDR3 extends over 16 amino acids. V dropped 3 bases and J dropped 2; count of bases not matched to a gene: 10. This chain's CDR3 is CARSSKAGTGPYEQYI. Written as DNA, the CDR3 is TGTGCCAGAAGCTCAAAAGCCGGGACAGGTCCCTACGAGCAGTACATC.

The V gene is TRBV6-2 or TRBV6-3, the J gene TRBJ2-7; D may be TRBD1 or TRBD2 (6 bases each). Trimming removed 8 bases from V and 4 bases from J, with 12 bases in between. This CDR3 comprises 12 residues. Germline CDR1 is MNHEY and CDR2 is SVGEGT. Here the CDR3 reads CASRERGYEQYF. In DNA, the CDR3 is TGTGCCAGCCGGGAGAGGGGGTACGAGCAGTACTTC.